This record concerns one TCR beta chain sequence. Its antigen is currently not known. No clone much larger than this one lies a single base away; base qualities are absent. DNA was extracted from blood mononuclear cells, with the same DNA used for both TCR and STAT3 sequencing. Taken from the germline V gene (reference sequence), the CDR1 and CDR2 loops are GTSNPN and SVGIG. V sheds 3 bases and J sheds 4 bases, leaving 15 bases between their ends. The cysteine opens and the phenylalanine closes a CDR3 of 14 amino acids. Of all the DNA, just the CDR3 is kept, 42 bases in frame from base 1. An Illumina MiSeq was used to sequence the TCRbeta libraries, yielding an average of approximately 41,000 productive templates per sample. TCRbeta CDR3 libraries were generated with the immunoSEQ assay using multiplex PCR amplification. The authors processed their data as follows. Repertoire diversity was computed as previously defined, with values near 0 indicating extremely monoclonal samples. Held by TCRdb, this immuneACCESS table contains in-frame sequences only and omits some clones. Under half of the omission traces to an unresolved V gene where checked; the cause of the rest is unknown. For V, J and clone size, that table is used; D and trimming come from the DNA. This sample holds about 10,000 clones; more than 75% were observed only once. In total, the top ten clones hold around two fifths of the sample.

This sample is drawn from a study of STAT3 mutations in large granular lymphocyte leukemia (dated by TCRdb to between 2018 and 2021). Regarding the complete study: Canonical activating STAT3 mutations were detected in roughly half of the longitudinally sequenced T-LGLL patients. One or more immunosuppressive therapy regimens were given to more than half of T-LGLL patients, and hematologic response was seen in 40% to 50% of the treated patients. Serial deep sequencing of TCRbeta CDR3 and STAT3 was performed in patients with T-cell large granular lymphocyte leukemia to reconstruct clonal hierarchy and dynamics. From an initial cohort of 207 LGL patients, about 17 representative T-LGLL cases were picked for longitudinal TCRbeta and STAT3 sequencing. As controls, the study also included longitudinal sequencing of a couple of patients with natural killer LGL leukemia. Patients were sequenced at around 4 time points on average, with the number of samplings per patient ranging from 2 to 8. The full study reports these points: Since codominant clonotypes persisted in some patients, a small but highly pathogenic clone may have gone undetected. At least one immunodominant TCRbeta clonotype was present in every T-LGLL patient, and multiple immunodominant subclonotypes appeared in about half of the T-LGLL patients. Several patients had a dominant TCR clone burden greater than the STAT3 mutant burden, which suggests that the STAT3 mutation arose secondarily within a clone that had already expanded. TCR clonotype switching after therapy was seen in about 30% of the 18 patients, with all newly emerging clones being STAT3 wild type. Because no samples were available when a clone first appeared, clonal expansion was inferred from samplings taken at other points. Linking therapy response to changes in TCR clonal burden was complicated by variable intervals between samplings and by differing treatment regimens.

Here the chain combines TRBV30 and TRBJ1-2; TRBD1 is possibly the D segment (5 matching bases). The source material was peripheral blood mononuclear cells. The TCR was taken from a man in his fifties or sixties with T-cell large granular lymphocyte leukemia. Some clones in this sample may be carry-over from other donors' samples. The age is the age at diagnosis. CDR3 sequence: CAWRSYGGSYGYTF. The bases are TGTGCCTGGAGATCATATGGGGGATCCTATGGCTACACCTTC.